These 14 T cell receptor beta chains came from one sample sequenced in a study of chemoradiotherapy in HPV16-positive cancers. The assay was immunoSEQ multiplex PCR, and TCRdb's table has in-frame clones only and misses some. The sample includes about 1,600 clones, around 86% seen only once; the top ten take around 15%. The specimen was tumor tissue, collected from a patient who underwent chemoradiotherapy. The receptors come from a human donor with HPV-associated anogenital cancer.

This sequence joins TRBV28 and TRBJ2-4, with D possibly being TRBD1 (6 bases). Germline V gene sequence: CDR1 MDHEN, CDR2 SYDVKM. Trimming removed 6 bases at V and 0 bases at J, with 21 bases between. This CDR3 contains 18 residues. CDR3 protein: CASSRTTGTRLAKNIQYF. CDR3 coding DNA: TGTGCCAGCAGCCGAACCACCGGGACAAGACTAGCCAAAAACATTCAGTACTTC.

CDR3 protein: CASSLQEEGPYEQYF. The CDR3 DNA reads TGCGCCAGCAGTCTCCAAGAAGAGGGGCCTTACGAGCAGTACTTC. This chain connects TRBV4-3 to TRBJ2-7; D tentatively fits TRBD1 or TRBD2 (5 bases each). The germline V gene encodes CDR1 LGHNA and CDR2 YSLEER. The V gene lost 6 bases and the J gene lost 4 bases, with 19 bases spanning the gap. CDR3 length equals 15 residues.

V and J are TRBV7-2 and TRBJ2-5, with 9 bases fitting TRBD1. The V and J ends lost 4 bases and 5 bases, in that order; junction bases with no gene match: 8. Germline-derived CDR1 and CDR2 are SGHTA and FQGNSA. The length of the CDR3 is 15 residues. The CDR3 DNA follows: TGTGCCAGCAGCTCCTCCTTGACAGGGGGTGAGACCCAGTACTTC. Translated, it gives CASSSSLTGGETQYF.

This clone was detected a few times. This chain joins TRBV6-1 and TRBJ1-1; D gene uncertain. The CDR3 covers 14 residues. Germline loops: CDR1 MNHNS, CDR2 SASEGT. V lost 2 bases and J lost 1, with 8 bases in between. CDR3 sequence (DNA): TGTGCCAGCAGTGAAACTCAGGAGAACACTGAAGCTTTCTTT. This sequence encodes CASSETQENTEAFF.

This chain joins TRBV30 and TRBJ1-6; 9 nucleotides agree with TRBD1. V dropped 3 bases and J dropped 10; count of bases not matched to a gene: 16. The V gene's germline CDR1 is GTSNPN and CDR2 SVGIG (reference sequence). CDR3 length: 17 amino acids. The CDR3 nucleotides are TGTGCCTGGAGCGCCCAAACAGGGGGCGGTTTGAGATCACCCCTCCACTTT. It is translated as CAWSAQTGGGLRSPLHF.

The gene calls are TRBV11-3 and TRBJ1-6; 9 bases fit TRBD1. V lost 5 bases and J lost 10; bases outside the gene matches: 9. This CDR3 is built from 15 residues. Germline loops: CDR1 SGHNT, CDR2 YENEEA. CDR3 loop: CASSPIQGARSPLHF. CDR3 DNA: TGTGCCAGCAGCCCCATACAGGGGGCTAGGTCACCCCTCCACTTT.

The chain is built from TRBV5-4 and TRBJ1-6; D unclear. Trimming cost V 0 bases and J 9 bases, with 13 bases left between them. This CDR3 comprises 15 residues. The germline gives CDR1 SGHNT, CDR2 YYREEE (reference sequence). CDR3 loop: CASSLVGSRTSPLHF. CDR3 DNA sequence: TGTGCCAGCAGCTTGGTAGGGTCCAGAACTTCACCCCTCCACTTT. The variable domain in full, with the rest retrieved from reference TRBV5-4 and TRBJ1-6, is ETGVTQSPTHLIKTRGQQVTLRCSSQSGHNTVSWYQQALGQGPQFIFQYYREEENGRGNFPPRFSGLQFPNYSSELNVNALELDDSALYLCASSLVGSRTSPLHFGNGTRLTVT.

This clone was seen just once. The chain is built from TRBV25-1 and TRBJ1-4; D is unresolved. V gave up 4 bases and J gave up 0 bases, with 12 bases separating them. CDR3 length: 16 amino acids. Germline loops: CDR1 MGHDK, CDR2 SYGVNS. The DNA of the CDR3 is TGTGCCAGCAGTGGGGGTCCCTATGCAACTAATGAAAAACTGTTTTTT. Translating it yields CASSGGPYATNEKLFF.

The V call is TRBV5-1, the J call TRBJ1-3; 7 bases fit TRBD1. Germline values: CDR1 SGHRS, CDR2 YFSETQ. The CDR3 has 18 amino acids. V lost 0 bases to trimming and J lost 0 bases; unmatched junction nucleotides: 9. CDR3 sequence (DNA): TGCGCCAGCAGCTTGGTTCCCGTCCCAGGGGGCTCTGGAAACACCATATATTTT. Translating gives CASSLVPVPGGSGNTIYF.

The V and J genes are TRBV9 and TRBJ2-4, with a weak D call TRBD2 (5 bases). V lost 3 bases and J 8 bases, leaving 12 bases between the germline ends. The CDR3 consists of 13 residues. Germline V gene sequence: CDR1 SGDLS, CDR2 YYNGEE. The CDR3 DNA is TGTGCCAGCAGCGGGGAGAGTTCCCACATTCAGTACTTC. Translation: CASSGESSHIQYF. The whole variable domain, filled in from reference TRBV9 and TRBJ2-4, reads DSGVTQTPKHLITATGQRVTLRCSPRSGDLSVYWYQQSLDQGLQFLIQYYNGEERAKGNILERFSAQQFPDLHSELNLSSLELGDSALYFCASSGESSHIQYFGAGTRLSVL.

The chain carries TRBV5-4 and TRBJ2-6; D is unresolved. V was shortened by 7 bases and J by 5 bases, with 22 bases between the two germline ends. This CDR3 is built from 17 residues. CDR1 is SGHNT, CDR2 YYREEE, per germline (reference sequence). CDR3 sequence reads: CASCNDVRQSRANVLTF. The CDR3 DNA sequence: TGTGCCAGCTGCAATGACGTAAGACAAAGTCGGGCCAACGTCCTGACTTTC.

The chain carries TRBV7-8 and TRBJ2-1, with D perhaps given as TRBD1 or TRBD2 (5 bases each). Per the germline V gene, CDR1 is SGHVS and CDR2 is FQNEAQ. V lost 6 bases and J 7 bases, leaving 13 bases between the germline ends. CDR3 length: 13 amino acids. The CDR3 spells CASSVGESNEQFF. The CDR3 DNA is TGTGCCAGCAGTGTAGGGGAGTCGAATGAGCAGTTCTTC.

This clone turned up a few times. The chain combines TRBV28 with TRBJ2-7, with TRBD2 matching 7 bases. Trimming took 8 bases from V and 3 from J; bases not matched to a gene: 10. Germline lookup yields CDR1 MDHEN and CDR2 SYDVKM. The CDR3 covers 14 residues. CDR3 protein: CASHAGGGSYEQYF. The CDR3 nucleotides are TGTGCCAGCCACGCTGGGGGAGGGAGCTACGAGCAGTACTTC.

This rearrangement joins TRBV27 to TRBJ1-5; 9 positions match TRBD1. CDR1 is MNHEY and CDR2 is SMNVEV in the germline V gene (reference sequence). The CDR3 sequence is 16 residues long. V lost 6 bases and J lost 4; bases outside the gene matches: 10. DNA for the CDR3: TGTGCCAGCAGGACGGGACAGGGACGTGTTAATCAGCCCCAGCATTTT. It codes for CASRTGQGRVNQPQHF.